The next 2 T cell receptor beta chains were all read from a single sample in a study of blood T cells in healthy people across ages. For the second PCR, which ran for roughly 6 to 12 cycles, a sample-barcoded 5' primer and a J-beta primer mix were used. TCRdb redid the calling of the 5' RACE reads with MiXCR, one entry per CDR3 protein. The table has hundreds of thousands of distinct CDR3 sequences, roughly 30% seen once; the top ten hold 15% to 19%. Input material: blood. The receptor set was obtained from a woman of 80 years or more in good health.

This chain uses TRBV9 with TRBJ1-2; 9 bases are shared with TRBD1. This CDR3 contains 14 residues. Germline lookup yields CDR1 SGDLS and CDR2 YYNGEE. The V gene end was trimmed by 3 bases and the J gene end by 8 bases; junction bases not matched to a gene: 8. The CDR3 reads CASSAYRGLEGYTF. The CDR3 DNA follows: TGTGCCAGCAGCGCTTACAGGGGGCTGGAGGGCTACACCTTC.

A few counts support this clonotype. V usage is TRBV20-1 and J usage is TRBJ1-1; no firm D call. Trimming took off 2 bases at V and 6 bases at J, with 10 bases between the two ends. The CDR3 has 12 amino acids. CDR1 and CDR2 (germline): DFQATT, SNEGSKA (reference sequence). The CDR3 reads CSARPRFSEAFF. CDR3 in DNA: TGCAGTGCTAGACCAAGGTTCTCTGAAGCTTTCTTT.